The 24 T cell receptor beta chains presented below share a single source sample, sequenced in a study of spatial heterogeneity in lung cancer. TCRdb analysed the 5' RACE reads with MiXCR anew, one entry per CDR3 protein. The sample yields about 29,000 distinct CDR3 sequences, over 9.5% seen once. Described time point: blood at routine non-recurrence follow-up after resection. The sequencing here drew on PBMCs, taken at follow-up. All receptors derive from a female donor with early-stage non-small cell lung cancer.

This clonotype was seen at least ten times. The gene calls are TRBV7-9 and TRBJ2-3; 10 nucleotides align to TRBD2. J lost 8 bases, V lost 3 bases, and 8 bases had no gene match. Germline values: CDR1 SEHNR, CDR2 FQNEAQ (reference sequence). CDR3 length: 15 amino acids. The CDR3 nucleotides are TGTGCCAGCAGCTTGGGTAGCGGGGGGCCAAGTACGCAGTATTTT. Translating gives CASSLGSGGPSTQYF.

At least ten counts were recorded for this clonotype. The gene calls are TRBV3-1 and TRBJ2-5, with D hard to call. Germline V lookup: CDR1 LGHDT, CDR2 YNNKEL (reference sequence). V lost 3 bases and J 1 base, leaving 3 bases between the germline ends. The CDR3 is made up of 12 amino acids. CDR3 protein: CASSQFQETQYF. CDR3 DNA: TGTGCCAGCAGCCAGTTCCAAGAGACCCAGTACTTC.

The chain carries TRBV27 and TRBJ2-3; no definite D call. With 1 base removed from V and 3 bases from J, the gap between germline ends came to 14 bases. This CDR3 is 16 amino acids long. CDR1 is MNHEY, CDR2 SMNVEV, per germline (reference sequence). This CDR3 is CASSLWASLGTDTQYF. As DNA, the CDR3 is TGTGCCAGCAGTTTATGGGCCAGCTTAGGGACAGATACGCAGTATTTT.

At least ten counts were recorded for this clonotype. The CDR3 region has the DNA TGTGCCATCAGCGTCGCGGGGGGGGCCACAGATACGCAGTATTTT. Protein sequence: CAISVAGGATDTQYF. This rearrangement joins TRBV10-3 to TRBJ2-3; TRBD2 matches 9 bases. This CDR3 contains 15 residues. The J segment lost 2 bases and the V segment lost 6 bases, leaving 6 bases of the junction unmatched. Germline V gene lookup returns CDR1 ENHRY and CDR2 SYGVKD.

This clonotype was recorded many times. CDR3 in DNA: TGCAGTGCTAGAGACTCCGACAGGGCCTCCTACGAGCAGTACTTC. Translation: CSARDSDRASYEQYF. The chain combines TRBV20-1 with TRBJ2-7; 7 nucleotides agree with TRBD1. CDR1 and CDR2 from the germline V gene are DFQATT and SNEGSKA (reference sequence). V dropped 0 bases and J dropped 0; count of bases not matched to a gene: 5. The length of the CDR3 is 15 residues.

This clonotype was counted many times. The chain joins TRBV4-3 to TRBJ2-3; D gene ambiguous. Per germline, CDR1 LGHNA and CDR2 YSLEER. The CDR3 loop spans 15 amino acids. V lost 4 bases, J lost 2 bases, and 13 bases lay in between. CDR3 loop: CASSRSVEPTDTQYF. The CDR3 region has the DNA TGCGCCAGCAGCCGCTCGGTAGAACCCACAGATACGCAGTATTTT.

This clonotype was found many times. The chain has TRBV5-4 and TRBJ2-1, with TRBD1 identical over 9 bases. J lost 7 bases, V lost 4 bases, and 9 bases had no gene match. The CDR3 extends over 15 amino acids. From germline, CDR1 is SGHNT and CDR2 YYREEE (reference sequence). CDR3 nucleotide sequence: TGTGCCAGCAGCGAGGGACAGGGAAATAGGAATGAGCAGTTCTTC. This encodes CASSEGQGNRNEQFF.

This clonotype has a handful of counts. The rearrangement links TRBV27 to TRBJ1-1, with unresolved D. This CDR3 is 14 amino acids long. V lost 2 bases to trimming and J lost 1 base, with 8 bases between them. Looked up from germline, CDR1 is MNHEY and CDR2 is SMNVEV (reference sequence). CDR3 residues: CASSLIDGNTEAFF. The CDR3 nucleotides read TGTGCCAGCAGTTTAATAGACGGGAACACTGAAGCTTTCTTT.

This clonotype was counted many times. The V gene is TRBV5-1, the J gene TRBJ2-3; tentatively, D is TRBD2 (5 bases). Trimming shortened V by 2 bases and J by 1 base, and 20 bases separated the two germline ends. Germline loops: CDR1 SGHRS, CDR2 YFSETQ. This CDR3 is built from 18 residues. Here the CDR3 reads CASSFIGNRGQGTDTQYF. CDR3 DNA sequence: TGCGCCAGCAGCTTTATCGGGAATAGAGGGCAGGGCACAGATACGCAGTATTTT.

This clonotype was observed a handful of times. This chain links TRBV6-6 with TRBJ2-1; possible D gene TRBD1, 6 bases. CDR3 length: 15 amino acids. With 5 bases removed from V and 4 bases from J, the gap between germline ends came to 15 bases. Looked up from germline, CDR1 is MNHNY and CDR2 is SVGAGI (reference sequence). CDR3 DNA: TGTGCCAGCAGTATTGAGGGGGACCTATACAATGAGCAGTTCTTC. Protein: CASSIEGDLYNEQFF.

The V call is TRBV21-1, the J call TRBJ2-7. TRBV21-1 is labeled a pseudogene. This CDR3 region has 15 residues. In DNA, the CDR3 is TGTGCCAGCAGCAAAACAACGCTGGGGCTCTACGAGCAGTACTTC. Its protein product is CASSKTTLGLYEQYF.

This clonotype was counted a few times. The V and J genes are TRBV11-3 and TRBJ2-7; 8 bases match TRBD2. V lost 5 bases and J lost 5; bases outside the gene matches: 11. The CDR3 extends over 15 amino acids. Germline V CDR1 and CDR2: SGHNT, YENEEA. CDR3 loop: CASSPSRAGDHEQYF. CDR3 coding DNA: TGTGCCAGCAGCCCCAGTCGAGCGGGGGACCACGAGCAGTACTTC.

In this sample, this clonotype turned up a few times. V gene TRBV7-2 combines with J gene TRBJ2-6, with D possibly TRBD2 on 5 matching bases. The length of the CDR3 is 15 residues. Trimming took off 6 bases at V and 2 bases at J, with 11 bases between the two ends. Per germline, CDR1 SGHTA and CDR2 FQGNSA. DNA of the CDR3: TGTGCCAGCAGTCCCTCGAGGGCTGGGGCCAACGTCCTGACTTTC. Amino acid sequence: CASSPSRAGANVLTF.

CDR3 sequence (DNA): TGTGCCATCAGTACTTTGAACACTGAAGCTTTCTTT. Protein sequence: CAISTLNTEAFF. This chain links TRBV10-3 with TRBJ1-1; D not certain. Trimming cost V 5 bases and J 0 bases, with 4 bases left between them. Germline CDR1 ENHRY, CDR2 SYGVKD. This CDR3 spans 12 amino acids.

The gene calls are TRBV28 and TRBJ1-1, with no clear D. V lost 4 bases, J lost 3 bases, and 15 bases lay in between. From germline, CDR1 is MDHEN and CDR2 SYDVKM. The CDR3 is 15 amino acids. The CDR3: CASSWPGQRDTEAFF. The CDR3 DNA reads TGTGCCAGCAGTTGGCCGGGCCAGCGGGACACTGAAGCTTTCTTT.

By its share, this clonotype is medium-sized. The genes are TRBV11-2 and TRBJ2-5; D tentatively reads TRBD1 or TRBD2 (5 bases each). Looked up from germline, CDR1 is SGHAT and CDR2 is FQNNGV. The CDR3 loop spans 13 amino acids. Trimming removed 1 base at V and 5 bases at J, with 8 bases between. CDR3 loop: CASSLVGEETQYF. The CDR3 DNA reads as TGTGCCAGCAGCTTAGTGGGGGAGGAGACCCAGTACTTC.

There are many counts of this clonotype. The chain uses TRBV6-5 and TRBJ1-5; D is undetermined. Germline CDR1 MNHEY, CDR2 SVGAGI. Deletions cut 6 bases from V and 7 bases from J, with 13 bases between. The CDR3 loop spans 13 amino acids. CDR3 nucleotide sequence: TGTGCCAGCAGCCCGAGAGGCCTCCAGCCCCAGCATTTT. It codes for CASSPRGLQPQHF.

This clonotype has at least ten counts. The chain employs TRBV20-1 and TRBJ1-1; tentative D call: TRBD1 (5 bases). Trimming left V 5 bases short and J 4 bases short, with 11 bases between. CDR1 is DFQATT, CDR2 SNEGSKA, per germline (reference sequence). This CDR3 comprises 12 residues. The CDR3 nucleotides are TGCAGTGCTGTCCCAGGGTTCACTGAAGCTTTCTTT. Translation: CSAVPGFTEAFF.

This clonotype was observed at least ten times. The gene calls are TRBV7-8 and TRBJ2-7; 8 positions match TRBD1. The CDR3 runs to 14 residues. Unmatched junction bases numbered 3, after V lost 0 bases and J lost 5 bases. The germline gives CDR1 SGHVS, CDR2 FQNEAQ. The CDR3 reads CASSLAAGGDEQYF. For the CDR3, the DNA is TGTGCCAGCAGCTTAGCGGCAGGGGGCGACGAGCAGTACTTC.

The CDR3 nucleotides are TGTGCCAGCAAGTCAACTCAGGATGGCTACACCTTC. It yields the protein CASKSTQDGYTF. The V gene is TRBV2, the J gene TRBJ1-2; no reliable D call. V was trimmed by 7 bases and J by 6 bases, leaving 12 bases between them. This CDR3 spans 12 amino acids. Germline assignment: CDR1 SNHLY and CDR2 FYNNEI.

This clonotype was recorded at least ten times. The genes are TRBV13 and TRBJ1-1; D ambiguous. CDR3 length: 13 amino acids. The V end lost 5 bases, the J end lost 4 bases, and 11 bases lay between the germline ends. In germline, CDR1 is PRHDT, CDR2 FYEKMQ (reference sequence). The CDR3 here is CASSPEEGTEAFF. The CDR3 coding sequence is TGTGCCAGCAGCCCCGAGGAGGGCACTGAAGCTTTCTTT.

The chain joins TRBV5-1 to TRBJ2-5; 8 bases are shared with TRBD1. The CDR3 totals 15 residues. Germline CDR1 is SGHRS and CDR2 is YFSETQ. V dropped 4 bases and J dropped 2; count of bases not matched to a gene: 7. The CDR3 protein is CASSGLDRGQETQYF. In nucleotides, the CDR3 is TGCGCCAGCAGCGGGCTCGACAGGGGACAAGAGACCCAGTACTTC. The full variable domain, its missing parts supplied by reference TRBV5-1 and TRBJ2-5, is KAGVTQTPRYLIKTRGQQVTLSCSPISGHRSVSWYQQTPGQGLQFLFEYFSETQRNKGNFPGRFSGRQFSNSRSEMNVSTLELGDSALYLCASSGLDRGQETQYFGPGTRLLVL.

This clonotype was found a few times. This chain connects TRBV27 to TRBJ2-3, with D unresolved. The germline V gene encodes CDR1 MNHEY and CDR2 SMNVEV (reference sequence). With 7 bases removed from V and 8 bases from J, the gap between germline ends came to 22 bases. The CDR3 spans 15 residues. The CDR3 spells CASTDKIPSVGTQYF. The CDR3 nucleotides read TGTGCCAGCACCGACAAGATCCCCTCTGTGGGTACGCAGTATTTT.

The table lists this clonotype with many counts. This sequence joins TRBV24-1 and TRBJ2-1; the D gene is possibly TRBD2 (6 bases). Germline V gene sequence: CDR1 KGHDR, CDR2 SFDVKD. This CDR3 has 16 residues. The V end lost 4 bases, the J end lost 4 bases, and 16 bases lay between the germline ends. CDR3 in amino acids: CATSERRAGPYNEQFF. CDR3 coding DNA: TGTGCCACCAGTGAACGTAGGGCGGGGCCATACAATGAGCAGTTCTTC.